The entry below describes one T cell receptor (beta chain). What it recognizes is unknown. Measured with immunoSEQ multiplex PCR; TCRdb has only the in-frame clones, and not every one. The sample carries some 30,000 clones, about 81% recorded once. The data are from a study of PD-1 blockade in classical Hodgkin lymphoma. Study-level results: The diversity seen at baseline in complete responders resembled that of newly diagnosed patients. When set against healthy donors, newly diagnosed patients were reported to show lower baseline TCR diversity.

Time point reported: cycle 4 day 1 (C4D1), after 6 weeks of nivolumab. Relapses following autologous stem cell transplantation were seen in all patients, with brentuximab vedotin exposure varying. The starting material was peripheral blood mononuclear cells (PBMCs), obtained before the fourth cycle of nivolumab. The sequence came from a human donor with classical Hodgkin lymphoma.

The CDR3 DNA sequence: TGTGCCAGCAGCCAAGATTTAGCTAGCGGGGGTTACAATGAGCAGTTCTTC. This codes for CASSQDLASGGYNEQFF. The chain combines TRBV4-2 with TRBJ2-1; TRBD2 matches 10 bases. This CDR3 region has 17 residues. Unmatched junction bases numbered 6, after V lost 0 bases and J lost 4 bases. Germline V gives CDR1 LGHNA, CDR2 YNFKEQ.